These T cell receptor beta chains were read from a single sample in a study of PD-L1 blockade in urothelial cancer. Produced via immunoSEQ multiplex PCR; TCRdb's table is partial and in-frame only. The data show around 30,000 clones, approximately 79% seen once. The source was PBMCs, collected around atezolizumab (anti-PD-L1) treatment. Receptors originate from a man between 45 and 60 years old with urothelial cancer. Each CDR3 is given with its conserved first and last residue. Fields, in order: D gene, V gene, clone size, J gene, CDR3 DNA, CDR3 protein. The D gene is left open where the match is weak. Some rows have no size entry. The others give once, few or many, or a class for an expanded clone.

D gene: NA
V gene: TRBV7-9
clone size: NA
J gene: TRBJ2-5
CDR3 DNA: TGTGCAACCAGGGAAACCCAGTACTTC
CDR3 protein: CATRETQYF

D gene: TRBD1
V gene: TRBV27
clone size: NA
J gene: TRBJ1-6
CDR3 DNA: TGTGCCAGCAGTCTAACCCCACAGGGGAGCTCCTATAATTCACCCCTCCACTTT
CDR3 protein: CASSLTPQGSSYNSPLHF

D gene: TRBD1
V gene: TRBV10-3
clone size: NA
J gene: TRBJ1-1
CDR3 DNA: TGTGCCATCAGTGACCCCCACGCGGGGACAGATGAAGCTTTCTTT
CDR3 protein: CAISDPHAGTDEAFF

D gene: NA
V gene: TRBV30
clone size: once
J gene: TRBJ2-1
CDR3 DNA: TGTGCCTGGAGTGCCTCCAGAAATAACAATGAGCAGTTCTTC
CDR3 protein: CAWSASRNNNEQFF

D gene: NA
V gene: TRBV5-6
clone size: NA
J gene: TRBJ1-5
CDR3 DNA: TGTGCCAGCAGCCGCCAGGGGACTAACAATCAGCCCCAGCATTTT
CDR3 protein: CASSRQGTNNQPQHF

D gene: TRBD1
V gene: TRBV6-1
clone size: NA
J gene: TRBJ2-3
CDR3 DNA: TGTGCCAGCAAAAACAGGGGGCTGGGCACAGATACGCAGTATTTT
CDR3 protein: CASKNRGLGTDTQYF

D gene: NA
V gene: TRBV7-2
clone size: NA
J gene: TRBJ2-6
CDR3 DNA: TGTGCCAGCAGCCAGGGGGGCTCTGGGGCCAACGTCCTGACTTTC
CDR3 protein: CASSQGGSGANVLTF

D gene: TRBD1
V gene: TRBV6-6
clone size: NA
J gene: TRBJ2-3
CDR3 DNA: TGTGCCAGCAGTTTTACAGGGGGCGTCATTTCAGATACGCAGTATTTT
CDR3 protein: CASSFTGGVISDTQYF

D gene: TRBD1
V gene: TRBV28
clone size: NA
J gene: TRBJ2-1
CDR3 DNA: TGTGCCAGCAGACCTGGACAGGGAGGCTACAATGAGCAGTTCTTC
CDR3 protein: CASRPGQGGYNEQFF

D gene: NA
V gene: TRBV5-8
clone size: NA
J gene: TRBJ2-5
CDR3 DNA: TGTGCCAGCAGCTCCAGGGGTTCGATCAAAGAGACCCAGTACTTC
CDR3 protein: CASSSRGSIKETQYF

D gene: TRBD1
V gene: TRBV25-1
clone size: NA
J gene: TRBJ1-1
CDR3 DNA: TGTGCCAGCAGTGGGGGGGACAGGGGGATTGGAACTGAAGCTTTCTTT
CDR3 protein: CASSGGDRGIGTEAFF

D gene: NA
V gene: TRBV27
clone size: NA
J gene: TRBJ2-7
CDR3 DNA: TGTGCCAGCAGTTTGGCGGCTGCCTACGAGCAGTACTTC
CDR3 protein: CASSLAAAYEQYF

D gene: NA
V gene: TRBV7-9
clone size: NA
J gene: TRBJ1-2
CDR3 DNA: TGTGCCAGCAGCTTAGGGGCAGGATCAGACTATGGCTACACCTTC
CDR3 protein: CASSLGAGSDYGYTF

D gene: NA
V gene: TRBV5-1
clone size: NA
J gene: TRBJ2-5
CDR3 DNA: TGCGCCAGCAGCTTGACTTCCGTCCAAGAGACCCAGTACTTC
CDR3 protein: CASSLTSVQETQYF

D gene: TRBD2
V gene: TRBV19
clone size: NA
J gene: TRBJ2-3
CDR3 DNA: TGTGCCAGTAGTATGACTAGCGGAGATACGCAGTATTTT
CDR3 protein: CASSMTSGDTQYF

D gene: TRBD1
V gene: TRBV27
clone size: few
J gene: TRBJ2-7
CDR3 DNA: TGTGCCAGCACTCGGACAGGGGACTACGAGCAGTACTTC
CDR3 protein: CASTRTGDYEQYF

D gene: NA
V gene: TRBV7-9
clone size: NA
J gene: TRBJ1-2
CDR3 DNA: TGTGCCAGCAGCTTAGCAACCCAGGATGGCTACACCTTC
CDR3 protein: CASSLATQDGYTF

D gene: TRBD1
V gene: TRBV18
clone size: NA
J gene: TRBJ2-5
CDR3 DNA: TGTGCCAGCTCATCTCGGACAGGGCCACAAGAGACCCAGTACTTC
CDR3 protein: CASSSRTGPQETQYF

D gene: NA
V gene: TRBV7-3
clone size: NA
J gene: TRBJ2-2
CDR3 DNA: TGTGCCAGCAGCTTAACTTCCGGGGTTGGGGAGCTGTTTTTT
CDR3 protein: CASSLTSGVGELFF

D gene: NA
V gene: TRBV30
clone size: NA
J gene: TRBJ2-2
CDR3 DNA: TGTGCCTGGAGTGTGGACTCCGGCGGGGAGCTGTTTTTT
CDR3 protein: CAWSVDSGGELFF

D gene: NA
V gene: TRBV13
clone size: NA
J gene: TRBJ1-3
CDR3 DNA: TGTGCCAGCAGGGATGGCCAGACAGCCCTCTCTGGAAACACCATATATTTT
CDR3 protein: CASRDGQTALSGNTIYF

D gene: TRBD2
V gene: TRBV5-6
clone size: NA
J gene: TRBJ2-1
CDR3 DNA: TGTGCCAGCAGGCAGACTAGCGGGCCCTACAATGAGCAGTTCTTC
CDR3 protein: CASRQTSGPYNEQFF

D gene: TRBD1
V gene: TRBV7-8
clone size: medium-sized
J gene: TRBJ1-2
CDR3 DNA: TGTGCCAGCAGACTTACCGGGACAGGGGGTCACTATGGCTACACCTTC
CDR3 protein: CASRLTGTGGHYGYTF

D gene: NA
V gene: TRBV7-2
clone size: NA
J gene: TRBJ1-3
CDR3 DNA: TGTGCCAGCAGCTTCGGCGAGGCGGGAAACACCATATATTTT
CDR3 protein: CASSFGEAGNTIYF

D gene: NA
V gene: TRBV6-4
clone size: NA
J gene: TRBJ2-1
CDR3 DNA: TGTGCCAGCAGTGACTCGAGTGGCAGGGGCCTGGAGGAGCAGTTCTTC
CDR3 protein: CASSDSSGRGLEEQFF

D gene: NA
V gene: TRBV5-4
clone size: NA
J gene: TRBJ1-1
CDR3 DNA: TGTGCCAGCAGCTTGGACTTGATAGGGGATTCTGCTTTCTTT
CDR3 protein: CASSLDLIGDSAFF

D gene: NA
V gene: TRBV5-4
clone size: NA
J gene: TRBJ1-1
CDR3 DNA: TGTGCCAACGGAAATCCAGGCTTTGAAGCTTTCTTT
CDR3 protein: CANGNPGFEAFF

D gene: NA
V gene: TRBV30
clone size: NA
J gene: TRBJ2-3
CDR3 DNA: TGTGCCTGGATGCAGGGTCCACACGATACGCAGTATTTT
CDR3 protein: CAWMQGPHDTQYF

D gene: NA
V gene: TRBV27
clone size: NA
J gene: TRBJ2-5
CDR3 DNA: TGTGCCAGCAGTTTATGGGCTACTCAAGAGACCCAGTACTTC
CDR3 protein: CASSLWATQETQYF

D gene: NA
V gene: TRBV30
clone size: medium-sized
J gene: TRBJ1-1
CDR3 DNA: TGTGCCTGGAGTTCGGGGGACACTGAAGCTTTCTTT
CDR3 protein: CAWSSGDTEAFF

D gene: TRBD2
V gene: TRBV9
clone size: few
J gene: TRBJ2-1
CDR3 DNA: TGTGCCAGCAGCGTACGAGCGGGAATTAATGATGAGCAGTTCTTC
CDR3 protein: CASSVRAGINDEQFF

D gene: TRBD1
V gene: TRBV10-3
clone size: NA
J gene: TRBJ1-2
CDR3 DNA: TGTGCCATCAGTCCCGGGACAGGGAGAAGGCATGGCTACACCTTC
CDR3 protein: CAISPGTGRRHGYTF

D gene: TRBD1
V gene: TRBV18
clone size: NA
J gene: TRBJ2-7
CDR3 DNA: TGTGCCAGCTCACCACTAGGGACAGGGTCCTACGAGCAGTACTTC
CDR3 protein: CASSPLGTGSYEQYF

D gene: NA
V gene: TRBV27
clone size: NA
J gene: TRBJ1-1
CDR3 DNA: TGTGCCAGCAGTTTGGGTGGGGCTGCTGAAGCTTTCTTT
CDR3 protein: CASSLGGAAEAFF

D gene: NA
V gene: TRBV1
clone size: NA
J gene: TRBJ2-2
CDR3 DNA: TGCACCAGCAGCCAAGACGCGACTCCAGACACCGGGGAGCTGTTTTTT
CDR3 protein: CTSSQDATPDTGELFF

D gene: NA
V gene: TRBV6-1
clone size: NA
J gene: TRBJ2-5
CDR3 DNA: TGTGCCAGCAGTGAATTGGGGGGGCGAGCCCTGACCCAGTACTTC
CDR3 protein: CASSELGGRALTQYF

D gene: NA
V gene: TRBV2
clone size: NA
J gene: TRBJ2-5
CDR3 DNA: TGTGCCAGCAGTGATCCCGGGGGGCCTAAAGAGACCCAGTACTTC
CDR3 protein: CASSDPGGPKETQYF

D gene: NA
V gene: TRBV7-6
clone size: NA
J gene: TRBJ1-2
CDR3 DNA: TGTGCCAGCAGTGAGCAGGGCCCCTATGGCTACACCTTC
CDR3 protein: CASSEQGPYGYTF

D gene: NA
V gene: TRBV19
clone size: NA
J gene: TRBJ1-2
CDR3 DNA: TGTGCCAGTGTCGGCACGGTGGAGCGGGGCTACACCTTC
CDR3 protein: CASVGTVERGYTF

D gene: TRBD1
V gene: TRBV7-8
clone size: NA
J gene: TRBJ1-3
CDR3 DNA: TGTGCCAGCAGCCCGGGTCCCGGGACAGGCGGTCCTTGGGACACCATATATTTT
CDR3 protein: CASSPGPGTGGPWDTIYF

D gene: NA
V gene: TRBV2
clone size: once
J gene: TRBJ1-1
CDR3 DNA: TGTGCCAGCAGAAGGGGGATGAACACTGAAGCTTTCTTT
CDR3 protein: CASRRGMNTEAFF

D gene: NA
V gene: TRBV25-1
clone size: NA
J gene: TRBJ1-5
CDR3 DNA: TGTGCCAGCAGTGAATATAATAGCAATCAGCCCCAGCATTTT
CDR3 protein: CASSEYNSNQPQHF

D gene: NA
V gene: TRBV2
clone size: NA
J gene: TRBJ1-4
CDR3 DNA: TGTGCCAGCAGTGTCGACTTAAGAAGCGAAAAACTGTTTTTT
CDR3 protein: CASSVDLRSEKLFF

D gene: NA
V gene: TRBV10-3
clone size: NA
J gene: TRBJ1-1
CDR3 DNA: TGTGCCATCATGGGGGGATTGAACACTGAAGCTTTCTTT
CDR3 protein: CAIMGGLNTEAFF

D gene: NA
V gene: TRBV2
clone size: NA
J gene: TRBJ2-3
CDR3 DNA: TGTGCCAGCAGTGCCCTCAAGGGGACTAGCACAGATACGCAGTATTTT
CDR3 protein: CASSALKGTSTDTQYF

D gene: TRBD1
V gene: TRBV5-4
clone size: once
J gene: TRBJ1-5
CDR3 DNA: TGTGCCAGCAGCCGACAGGGTGATCAGCCCCAGCATTTT
CDR3 protein: CASSRQGDQPQHF